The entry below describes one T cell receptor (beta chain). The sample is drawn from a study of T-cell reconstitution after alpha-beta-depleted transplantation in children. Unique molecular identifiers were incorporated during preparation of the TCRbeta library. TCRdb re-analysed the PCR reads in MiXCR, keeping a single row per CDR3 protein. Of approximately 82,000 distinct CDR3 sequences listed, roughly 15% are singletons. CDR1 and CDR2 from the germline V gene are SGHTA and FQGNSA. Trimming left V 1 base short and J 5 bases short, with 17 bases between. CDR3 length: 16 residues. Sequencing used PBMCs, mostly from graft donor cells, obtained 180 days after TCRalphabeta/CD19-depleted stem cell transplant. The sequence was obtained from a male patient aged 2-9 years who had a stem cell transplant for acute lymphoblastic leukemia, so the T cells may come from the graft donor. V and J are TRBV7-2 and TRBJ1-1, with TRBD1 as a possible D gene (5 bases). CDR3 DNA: TGTGCCAGCAGCTTAGGGGCGGGGGTGTTAATGACTGAAGCTTTCTTT. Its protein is CASSLGAGVLMTEAFF.